This T cell receptor beta chain was recorded in a study of blood T cell repertoires in COVID-19. This table comes from immunoSEQ multiplex PCR, and its TCRdb copy is limited to in-frame clones, with some not included. The data hold just under 65,000 clones, with 75% to 80% observed a single time. This CDR3 comprises 14 residues. The germline V gene has CDR1 MDHEN and CDR2 SYDVKM. Between the trimmed V and J ends, which lost 5 bases and 4 bases, there was a span of 14 bases. The sequence came from a woman aged 80 or over with acute or convalescent COVID-19. This chain links TRBV28 with TRBJ1-1; D remains unclear. Input material: peripheral blood. This chain's CDR3 is CASSPELSSTEAFF. CDR3 nucleotides: TGTGCCAGCAGTCCTGAGTTGAGTAGCACTGAAGCTTTCTTT.